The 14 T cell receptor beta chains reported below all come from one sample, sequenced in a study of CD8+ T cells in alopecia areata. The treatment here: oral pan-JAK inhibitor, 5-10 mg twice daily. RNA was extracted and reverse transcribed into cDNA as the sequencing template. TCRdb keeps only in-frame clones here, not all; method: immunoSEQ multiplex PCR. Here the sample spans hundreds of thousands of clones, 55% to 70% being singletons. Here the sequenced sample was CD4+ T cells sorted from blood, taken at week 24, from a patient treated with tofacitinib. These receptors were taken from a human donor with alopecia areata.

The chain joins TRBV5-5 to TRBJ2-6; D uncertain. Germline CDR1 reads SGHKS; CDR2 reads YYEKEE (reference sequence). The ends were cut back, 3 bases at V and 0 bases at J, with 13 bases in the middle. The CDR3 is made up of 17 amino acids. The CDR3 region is CASSSFGPFSGANVLTF. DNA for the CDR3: TGTGCCAGCAGCTCCTTCGGACCCTTCTCTGGGGCCAACGTCCTGACTTTC. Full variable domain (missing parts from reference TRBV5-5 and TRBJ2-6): DAGVTQSPTHLIKTRGQQVTLRCSPISGHKSVSWYQQVLGQGPQFIFQYYEKEERGRGNFPDRFSARQFPNYSSELNVNALLLGDSALYLCASSSFGPFSGANVLTFGAGSRLTVL.

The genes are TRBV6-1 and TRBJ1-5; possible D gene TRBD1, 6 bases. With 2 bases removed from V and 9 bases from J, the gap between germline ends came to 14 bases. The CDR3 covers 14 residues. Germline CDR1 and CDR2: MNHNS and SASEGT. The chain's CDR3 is CASSEWGGRGPQHF. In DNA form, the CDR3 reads TGTGCCAGCAGTGAATGGGGGGGGCGAGGGCCCCAGCATTTT.

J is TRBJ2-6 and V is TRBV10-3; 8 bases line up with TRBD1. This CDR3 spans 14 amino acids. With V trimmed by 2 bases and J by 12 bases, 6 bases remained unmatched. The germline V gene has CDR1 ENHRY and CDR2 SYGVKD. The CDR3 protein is CAISEPGTGAVLTF. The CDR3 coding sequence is TGTGCCATCAGTGAGCCGGGGACAGGTGCCGTCCTGACTTTC.

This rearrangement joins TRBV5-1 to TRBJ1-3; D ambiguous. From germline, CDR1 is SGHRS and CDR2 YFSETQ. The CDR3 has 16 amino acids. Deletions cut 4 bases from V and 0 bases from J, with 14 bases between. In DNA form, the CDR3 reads TGCGCCAGCAGCCTAGACGGACGGCGCTCTGGAAACACCATATATTTT. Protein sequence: CASSLDGRRSGNTIYF.

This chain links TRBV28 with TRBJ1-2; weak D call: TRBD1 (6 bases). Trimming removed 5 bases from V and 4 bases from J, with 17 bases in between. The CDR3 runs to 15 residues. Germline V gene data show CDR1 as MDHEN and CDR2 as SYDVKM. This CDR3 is CASSLRGPLIYGYTF. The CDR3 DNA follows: TGTGCCAGCAGTCTCAGGGGACCCCTTATCTATGGCTACACCTTC.

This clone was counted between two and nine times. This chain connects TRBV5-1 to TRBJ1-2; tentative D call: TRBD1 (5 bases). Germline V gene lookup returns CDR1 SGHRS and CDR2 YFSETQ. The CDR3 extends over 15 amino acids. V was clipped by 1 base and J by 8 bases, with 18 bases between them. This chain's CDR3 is CASSLSGAATGGYTF. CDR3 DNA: TGCGCCAGCAGCTTGAGCGGGGCAGCCACGGGAGGCTACACCTTC.

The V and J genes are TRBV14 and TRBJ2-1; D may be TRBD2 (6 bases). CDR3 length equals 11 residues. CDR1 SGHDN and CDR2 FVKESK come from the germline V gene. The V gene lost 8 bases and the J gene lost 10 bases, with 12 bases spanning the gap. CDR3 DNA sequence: TGTGCCAGCGCGGGAAGGGGAGAGCAGTTCTTC. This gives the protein CASAGRGEQFF.

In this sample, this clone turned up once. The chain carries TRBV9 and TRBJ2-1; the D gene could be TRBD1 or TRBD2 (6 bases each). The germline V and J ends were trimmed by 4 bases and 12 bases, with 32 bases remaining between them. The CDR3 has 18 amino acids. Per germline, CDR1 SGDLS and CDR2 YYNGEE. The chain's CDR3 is CASSPHGGDTPFRGRQFF. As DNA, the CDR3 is TGTGCCAGCAGCCCCCACGGCGGGGACACACCCTTTAGGGGTCGGCAGTTCTTC.

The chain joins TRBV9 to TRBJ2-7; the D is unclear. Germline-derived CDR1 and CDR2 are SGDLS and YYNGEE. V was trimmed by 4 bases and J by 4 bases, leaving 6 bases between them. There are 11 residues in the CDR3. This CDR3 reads CASSSRYEQYF. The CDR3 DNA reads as TGTGCCAGCAGCTCCCGTTACGAGCAGTACTTC. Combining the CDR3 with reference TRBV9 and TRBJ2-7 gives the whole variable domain DSGVTQTPKHLITATGQRVTLRCSPRSGDLSVYWYQQSLDQGLQFLIQYYNGEERAKGNILERFSAQQFPDLHSELNLSSLELGDSALYFCASSSRYEQYFGPGTRLTVT.

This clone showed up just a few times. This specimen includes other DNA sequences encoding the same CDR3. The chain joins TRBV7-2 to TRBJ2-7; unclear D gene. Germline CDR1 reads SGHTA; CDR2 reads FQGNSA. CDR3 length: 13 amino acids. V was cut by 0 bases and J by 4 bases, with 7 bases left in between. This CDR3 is CASSLARGYEQYF. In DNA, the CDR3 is TGTGCCAGCAGCTTAGCGCGTGGATACGAGCAGTACTTC.

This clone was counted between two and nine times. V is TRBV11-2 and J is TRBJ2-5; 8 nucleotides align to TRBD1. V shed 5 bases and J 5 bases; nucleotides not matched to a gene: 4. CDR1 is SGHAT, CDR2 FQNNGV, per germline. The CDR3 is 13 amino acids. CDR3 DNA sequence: TGTGCCAGCAGCCAGGGGGCCGAGGAGACCCAGTACTTC. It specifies CASSQGAEETQYF.

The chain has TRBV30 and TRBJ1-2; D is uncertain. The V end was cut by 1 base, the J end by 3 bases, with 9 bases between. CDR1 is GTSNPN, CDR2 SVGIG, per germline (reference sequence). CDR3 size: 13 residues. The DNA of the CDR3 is TGTGCCTGGAGTGGACGGTATGACTATGGCTACACCTTC. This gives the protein CAWSGRYDYGYTF.

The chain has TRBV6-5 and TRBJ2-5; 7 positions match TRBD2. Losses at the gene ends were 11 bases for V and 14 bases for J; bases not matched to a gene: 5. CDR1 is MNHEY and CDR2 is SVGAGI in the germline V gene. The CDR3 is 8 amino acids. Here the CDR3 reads CAAGDRYF. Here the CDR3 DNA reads TGTGCCGCGGGGGACCGATACTTC.

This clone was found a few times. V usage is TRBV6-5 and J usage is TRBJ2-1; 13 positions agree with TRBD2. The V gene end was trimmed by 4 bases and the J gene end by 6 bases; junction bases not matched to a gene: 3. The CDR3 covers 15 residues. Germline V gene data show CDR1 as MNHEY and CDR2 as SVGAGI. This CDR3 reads CASSWGLAGLNEQFF. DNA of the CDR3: TGTGCCAGCAGTTGGGGACTAGCGGGGCTCAATGAGCAGTTCTTC.